These T cell receptor beta chains were read from a single sample in a study of neurological immune-mediated disorders. From the 5' RACE reads, TCRdb called clonotypes with MiXCR, one entry per CDR3 protein. The data contain around 62,000 distinct CDR3 sequences, 3.5% to 4.5% of them seen just once; the ten biggest clones take up roughly 2.6%. The sample comprised PBMCs. The receptors stem from a man aged 50 to 60 with multiple sclerosis. The CDR3 runs from the conserved cysteine through the conserved F or W. The D gene is left open where the match is weak. Not all rows give a size; the values are once, few, many and, for expanded clones, a class.

TRBJ2-5,NA,many,TRBV15,14,CATSRDLTGETQYF,TGTGCCACCAGCAGAGATCTCACGGGGGAGACCCAGTACTTC
TRBJ1-2,NA,many,TRBV25-1,14,CASSPGGVNRGYTF,TGTGCCAGCAGCCCAGGAGGGGTTAATCGGGGCTACACCTTC
TRBJ2-4,NA,NA,TRBV5-1,20,CASSRLGGGPTSLAKNIQYF,TGCGCCAGCAGCAGACTGGGAGGCGGGCCTACCTCCCTAGCCAAAAACATTCAGTACTTC
TRBJ2-2,NA,many,TRBV29-1,13,CSVAQGNTGELFF,TGCAGCGTTGCCCAGGGAAACACCGGGGAGCTGTTTTTT
TRBJ2-1,NA,many,TRBV4-1,13,CASSQDPGHEQFF,TGCGCCAGCAGCCAAGATCCCGGGCATGAGCAGTTCTTC
TRBJ2-3,NA,many,TRBV7-6,14,CASSTRDSTDTQYF,TGTGCCAGCAGCACCCGGGACAGCACAGATACGCAGTATTTT
TRBJ2-7,NA,many,TRBV5-5,14,CASSLGFGTLEQYF,TGTGCCAGCAGCTTGGGATTCGGGACACTTGAGCAGTACTTC
TRBJ1-3,NA,many,TRBV20-1,14,CSAIPGGVGNTIYF,TGCAGTGCTATCCCGGGGGGCGTTGGAAACACCATATATTTT
TRBJ2-6,NA,many,TRBV5-1,16,CASSLAGVSGANVLTF,TGCGCCAGCAGCTTGGCCGGGGTCTCTGGGGCCAACGTCCTGACTTTC
TRBJ1-3,NA,few,TRBV9,14,CASSAPESGNTIYF,TGTGCCAGCAGCGCCCCGGAATCTGGAAACACCATATATTTT
TRBJ1-2,TRBD1,few,TRBV19,18,CASTYGIGTGTGGYGYTF,TGTGCCAGTACCTATGGAATTGGGACAGGCACCGGTGGCTATGGCTACACCTTC
TRBJ1-6,NA,many,TRBV7-2,14,CASSWGGPSRPLHF,TGTGCCAGCAGCTGGGGTGGGCCTTCGAGGCCCCTCCACTTT
TRBJ1-2,NA,many,TRBV20-1,11,CSARGAGRGAF,TGCAGTGCTAGAGGGGCCGGCAGGGGAGCCTTC
TRBJ2-2,TRBD1,many,TRBV7-2,15,CASSQGDRRTGELFF,TGTGCCAGCAGCCAAGGGGACAGGAGGACCGGGGAGCTGTTTTTT
TRBJ2-3,NA,many,TRBV5-1,12,CASSLGRDTQYF,TGCGCCAGCAGCTTAGGGAGGGATACGCAGTATTTT
TRBJ1-2,TRBD1,many,TRBV12-3/TRBV12-4,15,CASSFAPGQHYGYTF,TGTGCCAGCAGTTTTGCACCGGGACAGCACTATGGCTACACCTTC
TRBJ2-7,NA,many,TRBV12-3/TRBV12-4,12,CASSHSGNEQYF,TGTGCCAGCAGTCATTCGGGAAACGAGCAGTACTTC
TRBJ1-2,NA,many,TRBV12-3/TRBV12-4,18,CASRPDGVLQGPNYGYTF,TGTGCCAGCAGGCCGGACGGAGTACTACAGGGACCCAACTATGGCTACACCTTC
TRBJ2-3,NA,many,TRBV25-1,15,CASSREPIITDTQYF,TGTGCCAGCAGTAGGGAGCCAATAATTACAGATACGCAGTATTTT
TRBJ2-3,NA,many,TRBV20-1,14,CSAPHRSGTDTQYF,TGCAGTGCGCCCCACAGGTCCGGCACAGATACGCAGTATTTT
TRBJ1-1,NA,few,TRBV7-9,14,CASSYWGGDTEAFF,TGTGCCAGCAGCTACTGGGGTGGGGACACTGAAGCTTTCTTT
TRBJ1-5,TRBD1,many,TRBV4-1,15,CASSQGGQVHQPQNF,TGCGCCAGCAGCCAAGGGGGACAGGTTCATCAGCCCCAGAATTTT
TRBJ2-7,NA,many,TRBV29-1,15,CSVESAGWLYYEQYF,TGCAGCGTTGAATCCGCTGGCTGGTTATACTACGAGCAGTACTTC
TRBJ2-1,NA,many,TRBV4-2,11,CASRGEYEQFF,TGTGCCAGCAGGGGGGAGTATGAGCAGTTCTTC
TRBJ1-1,NA,many,TRBV20-1,15,CSARAQTRGNTEAFF,TGCAGTGCTAGAGCCCAGACGAGGGGAAACACTGAAGCTTTCTTT
TRBJ2-2,NA,many,TRBV10-1,14,CASARQLNTGELFF,TGCGCCAGCGCCCGACAGCTAAACACCGGGGAGCTGTTTTTT
TRBJ1-1,NA,NA,TRBV5-5,13,CASSHTPNTEAFF,TGTGCCAGCAGCCACACACCGAACACTGAAGCTTTCTTT
TRBJ1-5,TRBD1,many,TRBV5-5,16,CASSYGQGRNNQPQHF,TGTGCCAGCAGCTACGGACAGGGAAGAAACAATCAGCCCCAGCATTTT
TRBJ2-7,TRBD2,many,TRBV3-1,14,CASSRTSGSYEQYF,TGTGCCAGCAGCCGGACTAGCGGCTCCTACGAGCAGTACTTC
TRBJ2-5,TRBD2,many,TRBV4-1,17,CASSQDLAGGPRETQYF,TGCGCCAGCAGCCAAGATCTAGCGGGGGGACCAAGGGAGACCCAGTACTTC
TRBJ2-7,NA,many,TRBV10-3,14,CAISESGTTYEQYF,TGTGCCATCAGTGAGTCGGGGACAACCTACGAGCAGTACTTC
TRBJ1-1,TRBD1,many,TRBV7-2,16,CASSLPGTGRNTEAFF,TGTGCCAGCAGCTTACCCGGGACAGGGAGGAACACTGAAGCTTTCTTT
TRBJ2-1,TRBD2,many,TRBV11-2,15,CASSFPAGANNEQFF,TGTGCCAGCAGCTTCCCAGCGGGGGCAAACAATGAGCAGTTCTTC
TRBJ2-5,TRBD2,NA,TRBV7-2,18,CASSSMGLAGETGETQYF,TGTGCCAGCAGCTCGATGGGACTAGCGGGGGAGACGGGGGAGACCCAGTACTTC
TRBJ1-1,NA,many,TRBV18,16,CASSPPPRGLSTEAFF,TGTGCCAGCTCACCCCCCCCCCGGGGGCTTAGCACTGAAGCTTTCTTT
TRBJ2-2,NA,many,TRBV7-2,15,CASSLAGVRSGELFF,TGTGCCAGCAGCTTAGCCGGGGTCCGATCCGGGGAGCTGTTTTTT
TRBJ1-5,NA,many,TRBV5-6,16,CASSSRGGVSNQPQHF,TGTGCCAGCAGCTCAAGAGGCGGGGTCAGCAATCAGCCCCAGCATTTT
TRBJ2-1,TRBD2,few,TRBV5-1,18,CASSTGTSGDHTYNEQFF,TGCGCCAGCAGCACCGGGACTAGCGGGGACCACACCTACAATGAGCAGTTCTTC
TRBJ2-3,TRBD1,many,TRBV6-6,15,CASSYQGGGTDTQYF,TGTGCCAGCAGTTACCAAGGGGGCGGCACAGATACGCAGTATTTT
TRBJ2-1,NA,many,TRBV9,17,CASSPGDKAPTLYEQFF,TGTGCCAGCAGCCCCGGGGATAAGGCCCCAACGTTATATGAGCAGTTCTTC
TRBJ1-6,NA,many,TRBV6-5,15,CASRPGTERNSPLHF,TGTGCCAGCAGACCCGGGACTGAGAGAAATTCACCCCTCCACTTT
TRBJ2-1,NA,many,TRBV3-1,21,CASSHELRDRGITSSYNEQFF,TGTGCCAGCAGCCATGAGCTTCGAGACAGAGGGATTACAAGCTCCTACAATGAGCAGTTCTTC
TRBJ1-2,NA,many,TRBV12-3/TRBV12-4,15,CASSLPGGRNYGYTF,TGTGCCAGCAGCCTCCCGGGGGGCCGTAACTATGGCTACACCTTC
TRBJ1-3,NA,many,TRBV2,13,CASSYSSGNTIYF,TGTGCCAGCAGTTACAGCTCTGGAAACACCATATATTTT
TRBJ1-6,NA,many,TRBV3-1,15,CASSPQQGSHSPLHF,TGTGCCAGCAGCCCTCAACAGGGAAGCCATTCACCCCTCCACTTT